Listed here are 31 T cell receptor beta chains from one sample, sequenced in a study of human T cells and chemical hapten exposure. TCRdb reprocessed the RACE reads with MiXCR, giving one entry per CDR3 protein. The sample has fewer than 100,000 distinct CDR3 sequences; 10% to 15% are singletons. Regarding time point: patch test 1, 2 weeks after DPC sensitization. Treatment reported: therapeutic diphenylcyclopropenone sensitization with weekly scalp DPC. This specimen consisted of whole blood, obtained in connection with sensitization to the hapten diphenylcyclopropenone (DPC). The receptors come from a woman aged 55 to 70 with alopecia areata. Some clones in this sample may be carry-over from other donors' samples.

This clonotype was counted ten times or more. In nucleotides, the CDR3 is TGTGCCAGCAGCTTAGACAGAATCCTAGCCAAAAACATTCAGTACTTC. It encodes CASSLDRILAKNIQYF. The chain employs TRBV7-8 and TRBJ2-4; no clear D. Trimming took off 1 base at V and 0 bases at J, with 10 bases between the two ends. Germline values: CDR1 SGHVS, CDR2 FQNEAQ. This CDR3 is 16 amino acids long.

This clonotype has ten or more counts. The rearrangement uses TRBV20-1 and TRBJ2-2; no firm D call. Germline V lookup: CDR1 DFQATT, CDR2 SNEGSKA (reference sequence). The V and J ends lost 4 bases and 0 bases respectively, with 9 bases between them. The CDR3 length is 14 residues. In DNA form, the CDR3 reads TGCAGTGCTAACGGACCTCCGAACACCGGGGAGCTGTTTTTT. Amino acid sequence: CSANGPPNTGELFF.

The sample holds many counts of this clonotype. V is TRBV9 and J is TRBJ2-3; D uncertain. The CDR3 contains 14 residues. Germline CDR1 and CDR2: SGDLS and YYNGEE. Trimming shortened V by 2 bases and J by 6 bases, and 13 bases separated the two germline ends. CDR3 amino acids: CASSVRVPSDTQYF. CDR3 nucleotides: TGTGCCAGCAGCGTCCGGGTTCCGAGTGATACGCAGTATTTT.

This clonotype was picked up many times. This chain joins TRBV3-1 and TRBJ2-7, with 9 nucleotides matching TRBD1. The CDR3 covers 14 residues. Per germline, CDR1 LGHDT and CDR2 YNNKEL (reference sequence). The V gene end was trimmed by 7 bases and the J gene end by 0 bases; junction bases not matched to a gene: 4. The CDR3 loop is CASTGTGSSYEQYF. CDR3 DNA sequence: TGTGCCAGCACCGGGACAGGGTCCTCCTACGAGCAGTACTTC.

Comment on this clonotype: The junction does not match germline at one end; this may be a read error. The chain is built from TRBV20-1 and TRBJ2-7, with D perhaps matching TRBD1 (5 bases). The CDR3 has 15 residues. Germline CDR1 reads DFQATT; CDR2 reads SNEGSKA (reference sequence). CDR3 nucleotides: TGCAGTGCTAGAGGGGCAGGGTGGGCGCCCTACGAGCAGAACTTC. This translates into CSARGAGWAPYEQNF.

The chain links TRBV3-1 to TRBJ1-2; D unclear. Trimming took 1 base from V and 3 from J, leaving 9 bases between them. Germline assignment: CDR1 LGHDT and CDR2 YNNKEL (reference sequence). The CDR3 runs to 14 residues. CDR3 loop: CASSQANSYYGYTF. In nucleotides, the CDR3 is TGTGCCAGCAGCCAAGCCAACAGCTACTATGGCTACACCTTC.

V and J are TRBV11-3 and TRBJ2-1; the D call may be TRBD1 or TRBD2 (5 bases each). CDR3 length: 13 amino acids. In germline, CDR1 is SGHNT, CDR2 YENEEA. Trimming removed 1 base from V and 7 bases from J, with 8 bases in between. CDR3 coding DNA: TGTGCCAGCAGCTTAGCCAGGGAGAATGAGCAGTTCTTC. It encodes CASSLARENEQFF.

The CDR3 DNA sequence: TGTGCCAGCAGTTCCCCTATTACAGGGGGGGCAGATACGCAGTATTTT. It codes for CASSSPITGGADTQYF. The chain uses TRBV6-5 and TRBJ2-3; a possible D gene is TRBD1 (8 bases). The CDR3 runs 16 residues. The V gene's germline CDR1 is MNHEY and CDR2 SVGAGI. V lost 4 bases and J lost 4, with 18 bases in between.

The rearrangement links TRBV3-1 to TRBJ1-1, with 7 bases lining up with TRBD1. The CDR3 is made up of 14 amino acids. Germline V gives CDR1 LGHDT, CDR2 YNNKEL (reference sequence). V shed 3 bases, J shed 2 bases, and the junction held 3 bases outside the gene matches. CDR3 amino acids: CASSHRDSNTEAFF. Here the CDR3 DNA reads TGTGCCAGCAGCCACCGGGACAGTAACACTGAAGCTTTCTTT.

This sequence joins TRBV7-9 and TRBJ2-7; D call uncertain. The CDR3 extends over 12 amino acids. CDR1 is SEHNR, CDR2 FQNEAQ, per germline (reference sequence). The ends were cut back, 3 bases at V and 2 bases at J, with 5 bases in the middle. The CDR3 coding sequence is TGTGCCAGCAGCTTTGCTCCCTACGAGCAGTACTTC. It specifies CASSFAPYEQYF.

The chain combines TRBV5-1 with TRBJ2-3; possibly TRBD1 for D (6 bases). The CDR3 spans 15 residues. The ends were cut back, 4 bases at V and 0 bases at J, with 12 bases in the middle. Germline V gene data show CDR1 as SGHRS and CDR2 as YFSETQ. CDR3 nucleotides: TGCGCCAGCAGCCCGCGGACAGCTAGCACAGATACGCAGTATTTT. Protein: CASSPRTASTDTQYF.

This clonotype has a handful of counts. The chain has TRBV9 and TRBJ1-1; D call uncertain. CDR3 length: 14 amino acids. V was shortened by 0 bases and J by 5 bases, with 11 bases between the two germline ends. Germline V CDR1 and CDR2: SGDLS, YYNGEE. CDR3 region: CASSVVTSGTEAFF. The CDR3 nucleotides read TGTGCCAGCAGCGTAGTAACATCCGGGACTGAAGCTTTCTTT.

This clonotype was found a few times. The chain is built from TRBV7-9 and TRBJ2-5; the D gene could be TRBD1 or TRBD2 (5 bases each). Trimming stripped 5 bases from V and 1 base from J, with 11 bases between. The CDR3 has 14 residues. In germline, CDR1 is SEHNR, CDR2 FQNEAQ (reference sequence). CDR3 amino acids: CASSHSGTQETQYF. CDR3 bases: TGTGCCAGCAGCCACTCGGGGACCCAAGAGACCCAGTACTTC. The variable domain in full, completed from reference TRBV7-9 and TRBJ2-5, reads DTGVSQNPRHKITKRGQNVTFRCDPISEHNRLYWYRQTLGQGPEFLTYFQNEAQLEKSRLLSDRFSAERPKGSFSTLEIQRTEQGDSAMYLCASSHSGTQETQYFGPGTRLLVL.

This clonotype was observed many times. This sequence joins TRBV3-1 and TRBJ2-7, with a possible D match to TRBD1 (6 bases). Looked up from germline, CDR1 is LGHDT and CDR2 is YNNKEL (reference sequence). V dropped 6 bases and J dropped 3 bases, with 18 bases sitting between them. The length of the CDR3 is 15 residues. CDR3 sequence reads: CASRQQGSSYYEQYF. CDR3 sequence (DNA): TGTGCCAGCAGGCAACAGGGATCCTCCTACTACGAGCAGTACTTC.

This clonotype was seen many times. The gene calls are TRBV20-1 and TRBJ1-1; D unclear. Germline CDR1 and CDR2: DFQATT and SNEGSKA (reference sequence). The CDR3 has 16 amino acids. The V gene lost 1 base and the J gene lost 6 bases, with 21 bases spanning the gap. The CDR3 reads CSARASGRSQAAEAFF. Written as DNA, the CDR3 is TGCAGTGCTAGAGCTTCAGGACGGAGCCAGGCGGCTGAAGCTTTCTTT.

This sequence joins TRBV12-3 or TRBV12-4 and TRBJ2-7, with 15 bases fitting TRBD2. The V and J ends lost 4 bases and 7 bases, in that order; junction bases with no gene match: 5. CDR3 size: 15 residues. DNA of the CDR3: TGTGCCAGCAGTTACGGACTAGCGGGGGGGCGTGAGCAGTACTTC. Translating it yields CASSYGLAGGREQYF.

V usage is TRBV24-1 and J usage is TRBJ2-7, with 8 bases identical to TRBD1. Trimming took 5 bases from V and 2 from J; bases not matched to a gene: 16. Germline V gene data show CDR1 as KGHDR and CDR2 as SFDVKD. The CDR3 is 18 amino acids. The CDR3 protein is CATSAQVGQGPTAYEQYF. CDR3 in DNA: TGTGCCACCAGTGCCCAGGTAGGACAGGGACCAACCGCCTACGAGCAGTACTTC.

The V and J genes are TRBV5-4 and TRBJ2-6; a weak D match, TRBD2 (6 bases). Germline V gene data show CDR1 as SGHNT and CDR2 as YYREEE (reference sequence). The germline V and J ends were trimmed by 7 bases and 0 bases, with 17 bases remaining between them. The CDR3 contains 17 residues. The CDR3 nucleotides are TGTGCCAGCTCACTTGGGGGACTGGTCTCTGGGGCCAACGTCCTGACTTTC. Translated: CASSLGGLVSGANVLTF.

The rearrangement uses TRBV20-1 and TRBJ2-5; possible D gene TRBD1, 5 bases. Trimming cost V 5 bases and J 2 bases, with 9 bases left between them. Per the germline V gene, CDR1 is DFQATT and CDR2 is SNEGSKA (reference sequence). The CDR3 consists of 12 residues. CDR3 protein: CSAPREQETQYF. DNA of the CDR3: TGCAGTGCTCCCAGGGAACAAGAGACCCAGTACTTC.

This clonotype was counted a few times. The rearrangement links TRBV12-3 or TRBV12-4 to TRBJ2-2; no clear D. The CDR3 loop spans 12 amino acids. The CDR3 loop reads CATGFGTGELFF. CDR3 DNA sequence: TGTGCTACCGGTTTTGGCACCGGGGAGCTGTTTTTT.

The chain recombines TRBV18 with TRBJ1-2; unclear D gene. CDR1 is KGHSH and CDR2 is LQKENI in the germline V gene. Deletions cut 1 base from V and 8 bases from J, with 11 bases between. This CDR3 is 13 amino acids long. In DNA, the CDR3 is TGTGCCAGCTCACCACGAGGAGGGAGCGGCTACACCTTC. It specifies CASSPRGGSGYTF.

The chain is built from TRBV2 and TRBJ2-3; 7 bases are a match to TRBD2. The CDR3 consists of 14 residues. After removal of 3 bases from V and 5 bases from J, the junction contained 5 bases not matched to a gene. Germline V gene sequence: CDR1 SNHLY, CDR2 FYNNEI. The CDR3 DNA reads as TGTGCCAGCAGTGACCGACTAGCCGGAGATACGCAGTATTTT. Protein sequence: CASSDRLAGDTQYF.

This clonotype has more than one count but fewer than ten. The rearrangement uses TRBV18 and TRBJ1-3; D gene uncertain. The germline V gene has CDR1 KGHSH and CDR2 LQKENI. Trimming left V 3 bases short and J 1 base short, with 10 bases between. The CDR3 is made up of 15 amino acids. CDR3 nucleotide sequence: TGTGCCAGCTCACCCCGCGAGGGATCTGGAAACACCATATATTTT. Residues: CASSPREGSGNTIYF.

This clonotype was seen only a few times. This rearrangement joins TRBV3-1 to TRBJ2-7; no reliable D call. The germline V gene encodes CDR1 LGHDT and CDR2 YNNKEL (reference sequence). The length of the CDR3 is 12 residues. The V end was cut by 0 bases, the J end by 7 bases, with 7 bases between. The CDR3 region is CASSQDLIEQYF. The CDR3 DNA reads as TGTGCCAGCAGCCAAGATCTTATAGAGCAGTACTTC.

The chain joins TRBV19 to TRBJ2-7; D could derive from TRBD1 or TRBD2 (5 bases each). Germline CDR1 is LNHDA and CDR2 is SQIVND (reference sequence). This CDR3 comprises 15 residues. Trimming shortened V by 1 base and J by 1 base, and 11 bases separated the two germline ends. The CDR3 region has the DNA TGTGCCAGTAGTATAGCCCCGGGGCAATCCTACGAGCAGTACTTC. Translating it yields CASSIAPGQSYEQYF.

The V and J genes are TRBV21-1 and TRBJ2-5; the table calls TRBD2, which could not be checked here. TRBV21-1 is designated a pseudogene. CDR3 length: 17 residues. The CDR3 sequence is CASSKASPGGPGETQYF. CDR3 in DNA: TGTGCCAGCAGCAAAGCGTCCCCGGGGGGGCCCGGAGAGACCCAGTACTTC.

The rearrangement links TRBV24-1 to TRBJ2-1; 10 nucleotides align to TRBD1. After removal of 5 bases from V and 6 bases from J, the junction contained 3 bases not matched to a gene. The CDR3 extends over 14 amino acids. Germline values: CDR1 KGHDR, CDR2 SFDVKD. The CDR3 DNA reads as TGTGCCACCAGTGGGACAGGGGGGGTCAATGAGCAGTTCTTC. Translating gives CATSGTGGVNEQFF.

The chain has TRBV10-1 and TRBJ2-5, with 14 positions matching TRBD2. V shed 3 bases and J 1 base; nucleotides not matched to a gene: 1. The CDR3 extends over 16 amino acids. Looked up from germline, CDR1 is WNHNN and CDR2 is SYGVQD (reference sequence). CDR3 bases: TGCGCCAGCAGTGATGGACTAGCGGGGGGCCAAGAGACCCAGTACTTC. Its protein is CASSDGLAGGQETQYF.

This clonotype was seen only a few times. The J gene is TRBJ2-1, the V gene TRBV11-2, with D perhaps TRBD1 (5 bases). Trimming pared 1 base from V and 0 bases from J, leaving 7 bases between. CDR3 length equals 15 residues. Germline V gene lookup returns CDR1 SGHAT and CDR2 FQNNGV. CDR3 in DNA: TGTGCCAGCAGCTTAGGACAGAACTCCTACAATGAGCAGTTCTTC. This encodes CASSLGQNSYNEQFF.

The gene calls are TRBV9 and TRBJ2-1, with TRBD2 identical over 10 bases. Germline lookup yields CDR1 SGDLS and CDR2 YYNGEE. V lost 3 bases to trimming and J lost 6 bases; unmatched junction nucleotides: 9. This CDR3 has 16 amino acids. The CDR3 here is CASSEVAGGTLNEQFF. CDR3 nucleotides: TGTGCCAGCAGCGAGGTAGCGGGGGGTACCCTCAATGAGCAGTTCTTC.

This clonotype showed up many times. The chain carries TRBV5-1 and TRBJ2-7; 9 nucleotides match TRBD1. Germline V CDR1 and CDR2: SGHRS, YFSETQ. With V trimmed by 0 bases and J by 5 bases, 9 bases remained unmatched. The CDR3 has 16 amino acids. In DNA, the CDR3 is TGCGCCAGCAGCTTGGATCCCGACAGGGGGTTCGACGAGCAGTACTTC. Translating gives CASSLDPDRGFDEQYF.